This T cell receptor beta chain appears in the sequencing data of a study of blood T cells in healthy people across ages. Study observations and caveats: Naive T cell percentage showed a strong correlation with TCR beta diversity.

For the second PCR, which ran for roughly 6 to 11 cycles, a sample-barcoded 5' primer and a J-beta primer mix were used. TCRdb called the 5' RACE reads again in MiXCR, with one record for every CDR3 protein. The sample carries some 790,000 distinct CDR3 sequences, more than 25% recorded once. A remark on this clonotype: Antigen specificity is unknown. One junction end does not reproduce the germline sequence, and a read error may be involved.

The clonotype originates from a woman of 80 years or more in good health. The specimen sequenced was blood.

CDR3 in amino acids: CASKRRLAGTDTRYF. The CDR3 region has the DNA TGTGCCAGCAAGCGCCGCCTAGCGGGCACAGATACGCGGTATTTT. The rearrangement joins TRBV6-2 or TRBV6-3 to TRBJ2-3, with TRBD2 matching over 8 bases. The germline CDR1 and CDR2 sequences are MNHEY and SVGEGT. CDR3 size: 15 residues.